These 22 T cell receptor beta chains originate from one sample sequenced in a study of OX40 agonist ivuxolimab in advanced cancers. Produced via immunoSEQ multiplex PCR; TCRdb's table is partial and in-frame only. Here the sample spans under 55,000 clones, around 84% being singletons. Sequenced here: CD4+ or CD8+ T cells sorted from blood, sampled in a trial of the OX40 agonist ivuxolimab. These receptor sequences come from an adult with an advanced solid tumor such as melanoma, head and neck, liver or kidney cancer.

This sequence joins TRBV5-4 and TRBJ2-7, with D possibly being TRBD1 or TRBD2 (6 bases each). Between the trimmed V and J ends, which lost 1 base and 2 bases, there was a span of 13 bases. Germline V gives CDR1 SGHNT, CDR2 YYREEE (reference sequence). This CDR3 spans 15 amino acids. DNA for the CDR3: TGTGCCAGCAGCTTGTTAAGGGGGGCCGCCTACGAGCAGTACTTC. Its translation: CASSLLRGAAYEQYF.

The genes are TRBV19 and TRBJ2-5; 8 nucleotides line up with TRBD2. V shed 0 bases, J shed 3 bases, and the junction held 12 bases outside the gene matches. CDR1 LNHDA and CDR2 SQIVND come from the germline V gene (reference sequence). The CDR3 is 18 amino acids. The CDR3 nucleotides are TGTGCCAGTAGTATAGATCAGCCGCGACTAGCGAAAAAAGAGACCCAGTACTTC. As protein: CASSIDQPRLAKKETQYF.

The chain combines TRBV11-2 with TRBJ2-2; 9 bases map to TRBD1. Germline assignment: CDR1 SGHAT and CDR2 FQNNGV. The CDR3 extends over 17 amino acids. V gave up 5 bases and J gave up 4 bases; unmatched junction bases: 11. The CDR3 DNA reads TGTGCCAGCAGCCGGAACTACAGGGGGCTGGTCACCGGGGAGCTGTTTTTT. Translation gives CASSRNYRGLVTGELFF. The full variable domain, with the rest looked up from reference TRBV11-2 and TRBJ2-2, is EAGVAQSPRYKIIEKRQSVAFWCNPISGHATLYWYQQILGQGPKLLIQFQNNGVVDDSQLPKDRFSAERLKGVDSTLKIQPAKLEDSAVYLCASSRNYRGLVTGELFFGEGSRLTVL.

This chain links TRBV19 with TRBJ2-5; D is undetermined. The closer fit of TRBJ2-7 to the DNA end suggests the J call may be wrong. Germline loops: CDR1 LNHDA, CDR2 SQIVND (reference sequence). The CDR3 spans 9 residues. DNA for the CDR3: TGTGCCAGTAGTTACGAGCAGTACTTC. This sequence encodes CASSYEQYF.

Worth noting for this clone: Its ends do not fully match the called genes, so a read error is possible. The CDR3, as DNA: TGTGCCAGCAGCGGGGGCCGGGTCCCCTCCAACGAGCAGTACTTC. Protein product: CASSGGRVPSNEQYF. The chain combines TRBV7-2 with TRBJ2-7; perhaps TRBD1 as D (6 bases). CDR3 length: 15 amino acids. The germline gives CDR1 SGHTA, CDR2 FQGNSA.

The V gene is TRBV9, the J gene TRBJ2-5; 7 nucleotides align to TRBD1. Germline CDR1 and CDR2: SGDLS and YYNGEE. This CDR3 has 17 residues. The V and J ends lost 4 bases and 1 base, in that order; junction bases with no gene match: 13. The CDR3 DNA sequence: TGTGCCAGCAGCCCGGGACAGTGGGAAGTGGGCCAAGAGACCCAGTACTTC. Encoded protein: CASSPGQWEVGQETQYF.

The CDR3 nucleotides read TGCGCCAGCAGCCCAGGGACTACTCTTGCCTACGAGCAGTACTTC. This encodes CASSPGTTLAYEQYF. The genes are TRBV4-1 and TRBJ2-7; 7 bases map to TRBD2. V gave up 4 bases and J gave up 2 bases; unmatched junction bases: 8. The CDR3 has 15 residues. CDR1 is MGHRA and CDR2 is YSYEKL in the germline V gene.

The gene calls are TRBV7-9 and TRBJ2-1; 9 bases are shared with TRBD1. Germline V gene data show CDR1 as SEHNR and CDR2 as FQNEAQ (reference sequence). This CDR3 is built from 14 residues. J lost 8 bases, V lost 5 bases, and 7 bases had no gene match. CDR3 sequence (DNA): TGTGCCAGCAGCCACCGGGACAGGGACCATGAGCAGTTCTTC. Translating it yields CASSHRDRDHEQFF. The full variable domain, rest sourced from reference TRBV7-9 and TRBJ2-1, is DTGVSQNPRHKITKRGQNVTFRCDPISEHNRLYWYRQTLGQGPEFLTYFQNEAQLEKSRLLSDRFSAERPKGSFSTLEIQRTEQGDSAMYLCASSHRDRDHEQFFGPGTRLTVL.

The CDR3 DNA sequence: TGTGCCAGCAGTTTGTCTAGTGCTAGCACAGATACGCAGTATTTT. Encoded protein: CASSLSSASTDTQYF. The chain is built from TRBV28 and TRBJ2-3, with D uncertain. The V gene lost 3 bases and the J gene lost 0 bases, with 10 bases spanning the gap. Germline assignment: CDR1 MDHEN and CDR2 SYDVKM. There are 15 residues in the CDR3. Filled out from reference TRBV28 and TRBJ2-3, the complete variable domain reads DVKVTQSSRYLVKRTGEKVFLECVQDMDHENMFWYRQDPGLGLRLIYFSYDVKMKEKGDIPEGYSVSREKKERFSLILESASTNQTSMYLCASSLSSASTDTQYFGPGTRLTVL.

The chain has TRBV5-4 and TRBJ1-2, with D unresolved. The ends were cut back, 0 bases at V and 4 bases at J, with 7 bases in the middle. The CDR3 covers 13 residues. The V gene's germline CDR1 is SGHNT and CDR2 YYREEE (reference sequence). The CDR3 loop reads CASSLEDGYGYTF. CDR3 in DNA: TGTGCCAGCAGCTTGGAGGACGGCTATGGCTACACCTTC.

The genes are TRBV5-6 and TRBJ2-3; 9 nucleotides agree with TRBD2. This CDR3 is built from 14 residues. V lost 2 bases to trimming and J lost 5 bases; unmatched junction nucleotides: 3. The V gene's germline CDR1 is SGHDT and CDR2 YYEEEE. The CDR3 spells CASSFSSGGDTQYF. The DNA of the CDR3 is TGTGCCAGCAGCTTTAGTAGCGGGGGAGATACGCAGTATTTT.

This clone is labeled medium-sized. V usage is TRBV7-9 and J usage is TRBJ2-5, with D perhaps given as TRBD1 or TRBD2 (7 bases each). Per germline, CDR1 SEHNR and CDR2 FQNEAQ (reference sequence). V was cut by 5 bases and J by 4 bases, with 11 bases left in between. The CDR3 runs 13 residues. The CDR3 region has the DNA TGTGCCAGCAGCCAGGGGGGGGGAGAGACCCAGTACTTC. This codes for CASSQGGGETQYF.

The CDR3 DNA reads TGTGCCACCAGCAGAGATTCGGCGAGCCCACTGGGGGCGCAGTATTTT. Encoded protein: CATSRDSASPLGAQYF. The rearrangement links TRBV15 to TRBJ2-3, with D perhaps given as TRBD1 or TRBD2 (5 bases each). The V end was cut by 0 bases, the J end by 10 bases, with 20 bases between. The V gene's germline CDR1 is LNHNV and CDR2 YYDKDF (reference sequence). This CDR3 is built from 16 residues.

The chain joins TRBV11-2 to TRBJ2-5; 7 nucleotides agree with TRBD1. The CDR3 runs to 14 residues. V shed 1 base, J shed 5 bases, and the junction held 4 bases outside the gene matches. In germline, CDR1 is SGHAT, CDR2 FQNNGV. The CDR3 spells CASSLVGGGETQYF. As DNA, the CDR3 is TGTGCCAGCAGCTTAGTAGGGGGCGGTGAGACCCAGTACTTC.

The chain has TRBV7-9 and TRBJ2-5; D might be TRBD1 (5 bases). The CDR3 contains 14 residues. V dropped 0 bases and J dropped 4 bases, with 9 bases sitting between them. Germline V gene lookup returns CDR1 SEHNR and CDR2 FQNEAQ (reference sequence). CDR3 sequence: CASSLARQGETQYF. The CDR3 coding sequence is TGTGCCAGCAGCTTAGCAAGGCAGGGAGAGACCCAGTACTTC.

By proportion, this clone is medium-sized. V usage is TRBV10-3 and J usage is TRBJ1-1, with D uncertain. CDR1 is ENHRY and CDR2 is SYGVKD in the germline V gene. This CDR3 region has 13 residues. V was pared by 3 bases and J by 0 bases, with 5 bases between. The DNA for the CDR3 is TGTGCCATCAGTGACACTTTGAACACTGAAGCTTTCTTT. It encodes CAISDTLNTEAFF.

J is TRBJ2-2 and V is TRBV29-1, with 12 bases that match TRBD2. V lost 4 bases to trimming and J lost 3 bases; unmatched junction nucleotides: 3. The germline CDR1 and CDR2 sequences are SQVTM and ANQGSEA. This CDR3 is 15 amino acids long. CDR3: CSVVTSGRYTGELFF. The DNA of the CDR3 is TGCAGCGTTGTTACTAGCGGGAGGTACACCGGGGAGCTGTTTTTT.

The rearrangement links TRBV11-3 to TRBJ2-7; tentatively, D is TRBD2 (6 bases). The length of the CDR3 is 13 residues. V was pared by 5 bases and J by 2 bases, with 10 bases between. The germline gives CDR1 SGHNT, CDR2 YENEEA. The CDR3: CASSNRGTYEQYF. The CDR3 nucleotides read TGTGCCAGCAGCAACCGCGGGACCTACGAGCAGTACTTC.

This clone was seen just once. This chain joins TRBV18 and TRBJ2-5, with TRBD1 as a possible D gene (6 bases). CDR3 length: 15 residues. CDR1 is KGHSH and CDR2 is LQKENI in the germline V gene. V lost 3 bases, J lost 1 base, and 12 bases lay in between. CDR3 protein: CASSPLTTGQETQYF. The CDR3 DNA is TGTGCCAGCTCACCTTTGACGACAGGCCAAGAGACCCAGTACTTC. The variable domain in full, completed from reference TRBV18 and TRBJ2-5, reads NAGVMQNPRHLVRRRGQEARLRCSPMKGHSHVYWYRQLPEEGLKFMVYLQKENIIDESGMPKERFSAEFPKEGPSILRIQQVVRGDSAAYFCASSPLTTGQETQYFGPGTRLLVL.

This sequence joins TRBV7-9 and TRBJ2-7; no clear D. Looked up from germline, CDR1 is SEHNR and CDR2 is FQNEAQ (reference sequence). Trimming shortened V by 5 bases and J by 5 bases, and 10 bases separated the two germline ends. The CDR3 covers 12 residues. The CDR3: CASSPRSHEQYF. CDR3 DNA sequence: TGTGCCAGCAGCCCCAGGTCGCACGAGCAGTACTTC.

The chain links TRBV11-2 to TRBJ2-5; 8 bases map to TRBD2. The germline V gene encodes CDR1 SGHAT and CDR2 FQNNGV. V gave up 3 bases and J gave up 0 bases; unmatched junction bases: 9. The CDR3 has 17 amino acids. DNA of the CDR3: TGTGCCAGCAGCTTTCCAACTAGCGGAATGTACCAAGAGACCCAGTACTTC. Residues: CASSFPTSGMYQETQYF.

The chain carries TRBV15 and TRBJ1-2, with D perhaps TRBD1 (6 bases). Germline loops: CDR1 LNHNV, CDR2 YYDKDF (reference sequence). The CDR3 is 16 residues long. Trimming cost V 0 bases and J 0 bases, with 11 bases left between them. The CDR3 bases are TGTGCCACCAGCAGAGAGGCGACAGGAGCTAACTATGGCTACACCTTC. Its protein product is CATSREATGANYGYTF. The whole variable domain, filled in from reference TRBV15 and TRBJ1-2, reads DAMVIQNPRYQVTQFGKPVTLSCSQTLNHNVMYWYQQKSSQAPKLLFHYYDKDFNNEADTPDNFQSRRPNTSFCFLDIRSPGLGDTAMYLCATSREATGANYGYTFGSGTRLTVV.